Listed below are T cell receptor beta chains from one sample, sequenced in a study of shared T cell receptors in the human thymus. TCRdb's table, derived via immunoSEQ multiplex PCR, lists solely in-frame clones and lacks some. The sample contains about 730,000 clones, 70% to 90% of which appear only once. The same data also went into a second study, on human thymus T cells.

The sequencing sample was made of thymocytes. These receptors were collected from a girl less than two years old with a congenital heart defect. Both conserved end residues are part of each CDR3. Clone size appears in some rows only: once, few, many, or a class for an expanded clone.

V	size	J	length	CDR3
TRBV9	-	TRBJ1-2	15	CASSVNRGLGYGYTF
TRBV11-3	-	TRBJ1-6	14	CASSSFDRPPPLHF
TRBV20-1	-	TRBJ1-2	9	CSAGEDYTF
TRBV5-4	-	TRBJ1-2	17	CASSPGVDGPFAYGYTF
TRBV18	-	TRBJ1-1	15	CATYRQGAILAEAFF
TRBV4-3	-	TRBJ2-4	19	CASSQELRHLVLAKNIQYF
TRBV5-4	-	TRBJ2-3	16	CASSLTSGGHTDTQYF
TRBV7-2	once	TRBJ2-7	13	CASSFQGHYEQYF
TRBV11-2	-	TRBJ2-1	17	CASSLGSRGALLNEQFF
TRBV9	-	TRBJ1-2	14	CASSGRITNYGYTF
TRBV7-8	-	TRBJ2-1	14	CASSPWTSGGEQFF
TRBV18	few	TRBJ2-5	15	CASSTHPGSQETQYF
TRBV21-1	-	TRBJ1-2	16	CASSKGGRHEFYGYTF
TRBV28	-	TRBJ1-5	15	CASSTFRVGNQPQHF
TRBV6-5	-	TRBJ2-7	14	CASSYSRGAYEQYF
TRBV7-9	-	TRBJ1-1	16	CASSLAWGPMNTEAFF
TRBV7-9	-	TRBJ1-5	15	CASSRTGGFNQPQHF
TRBV25-1	-	TRBJ2-3	17	CASSDLNPGTSTDTQYF
TRBV4-3	-	TRBJ1-1	17	CASSQGDRGRPRTEAFF
TRBV10-3	-	TRBJ2-3	16	CAISGPETSGEDTQYF
TRBV4-3	-	TRBJ2-1	18	CASSQGSLGQGYNNEQFF
TRBV29-1	-	TRBJ1-2	14	CSVELQGDIYGYTF
TRBV7-2	many	TRBJ1-2	12	CASSLARYGYTF
TRBV27	-	TRBJ2-7	13	CASYRAPLGEQYF
TRBV7-9	-	TRBJ2-6	18	CASSLGDRARTGANVLTF
TRBV10-2	-	TRBJ2-2	15	CASGRLAGNTGELFF
TRBV19	-	TRBJ2-2	16	CASTPVGGWDTGELFF
TRBV5-4	-	TRBJ1-2	18	CASSLSFLDIQGNDGYTF
TRBV5-4	-	TRBJ2-5	15	CASSLVADEKETQYF
TRBV7-2	-	TRBJ1-5	15	CASSLGAVHNQPQHF
TRBV5-1	-	TRBJ2-2	17	CASARPGQGASTGELFF
TRBV6-4	-	TRBJ1-1	13	CASSWGQNTEAFF
TRBV27	-	TRBJ1-2	16	CASSFGRPGLNYGYTF
TRBV6-5	-	TRBJ1-4	15	CASSYLGTANEKLFF
TRBV5-5	-	TRBJ2-5	15	CASSLEFGGQETQYF
TRBV6-4	-	TRBJ1-1	14	CASRTDRYNTEAFF
TRBV30	-	TRBJ1-1	16	CAWSDPSDRACTEAFF
TRBV6-1	few	TRBJ1-2	13	CASSEQGHYGYTF
TRBV5-1	-	TRBJ2-1	15	CASSPGLAGYNEQFF
TRBV21-1	-	TRBJ2-7	14	CASSKVSRVCEQYF
TRBV6-5	-	TRBJ1-2	14	CASSSDRGNYGYTF
TRBV28	-	TRBJ1-2	14	CASSFHRDNYGYTF
TRBV2	once	TRBJ2-1	14	CASSGQGIYNEQFF
TRBV2	-	TRBJ1-2	14	CASSADINSYGYTF
TRBV14	once	TRBJ1-1	13	CASTGHLNTEAFF
TRBV11-2	-	TRBJ1-2	13	CASMGQGAEGYTF
TRBV28	-	TRBJ1-6	14	CASRGQGGNSPLHF
TRBV10-3	-	TRBJ2-3	17	CAISESSYLSPTDTQYF
TRBV5-1	-	TRBJ1-6	13	CASSLPAGQPLHF
TRBV27	-	TRBJ2-3	16	CASTTPSGGRTDTQYF
TRBV7-9	-	TRBJ2-7	14	CASSGTKSSYEQYF
TRBV4-1	-	TRBJ1-1	15	CASSLLPGVNTEAFF
TRBV4-1	-	TRBJ2-7	15	CASSQEGARGYEQYF
TRBV4-3	-	-	14	CASSQFSRGYEQYF
TRBV5-5	-	TRBJ2-1	15	CASSFGSGVHNEQFF